This T cell receptor (beta chain) is from a study of blood T cells in healthy people across ages. Points from the study as a whole: Measured against age, TCR beta diversity per million T cells decreased in a roughly linear manner. Estimates based on one million T cells were treated as lower bounds.

This clonotype has a single count. Antigen: not known. A second PCR of 7 to 11 cycles used a sample-barcoded 5' primer and a J-beta primer mix. TCRdb fed the 5' RACE reads into MiXCR, producing one record per CDR3 protein. The table has some 1.6 million distinct CDR3 sequences, around 35% seen once. Germline loops: CDR1 DFQATT, CDR2 SNEGSKA (reference sequence). The CDR3 contains 13 residues. The V gene end was trimmed by 6 bases and the J gene end by 4 bases; junction bases not matched to a gene: 8. Each donor had around 11 milliliters of peripheral blood drawn. Isolation per sample recovered at least 6 million PBMCs.

The V call is TRBV20-1, the J call TRBJ1-1; 7 nucleotides agree with TRBD1. This TCR was recovered from a woman in her 30s in good health. Sample: blood. DNA for the CDR3: TGCAGTGCGGACACGACAGGGTCCACTGAAGCTTTCTTT. Protein sequence: CSADTTGSTEAFF.